The clone carrying this T cell receptor (beta chain) was found a few times. Germline assignment: CDR1 SGHRS and CDR2 YFSETQ. The CDR3 consists of 15 residues. V shed 0 bases and J shed 5 bases, with 14 bases lying between them. This specimen belongs to a study of cytomegalovirus exposure and HLA in healthy donors. TCRdb's table, derived via immunoSEQ multiplex PCR, lists solely in-frame clones and lacks some. The data hold some 140,000 clones, with approximately 85% observed a single time. The donors belonged to the roughly 120-subject validation cohort, separate from the 666-subject first cohort. Material: PBMCs. J is TRBJ1-2 and V is TRBV5-1; no clear D gene. The clonotype comes from a young woman in good health and CMV-seronegative. CDR3 in DNA: TGCGCCAGCAGCTTGGTGGTAGGGAGTGGATATGGCTACACCTTC. This encodes CASSLVVGSGYGYTF.